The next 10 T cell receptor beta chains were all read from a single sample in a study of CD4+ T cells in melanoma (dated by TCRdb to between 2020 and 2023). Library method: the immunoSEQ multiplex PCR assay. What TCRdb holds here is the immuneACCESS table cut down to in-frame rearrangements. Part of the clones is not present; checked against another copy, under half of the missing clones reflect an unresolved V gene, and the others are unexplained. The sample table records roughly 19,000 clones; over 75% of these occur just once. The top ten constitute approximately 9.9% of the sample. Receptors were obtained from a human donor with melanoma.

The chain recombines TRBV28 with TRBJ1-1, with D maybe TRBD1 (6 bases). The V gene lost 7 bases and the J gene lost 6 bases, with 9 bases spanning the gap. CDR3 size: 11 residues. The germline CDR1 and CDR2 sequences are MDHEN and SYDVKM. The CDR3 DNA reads TGTGCCAGCACTCACAGGGCTGAAGCTTTCTTT. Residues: CASTHRAEAFF.

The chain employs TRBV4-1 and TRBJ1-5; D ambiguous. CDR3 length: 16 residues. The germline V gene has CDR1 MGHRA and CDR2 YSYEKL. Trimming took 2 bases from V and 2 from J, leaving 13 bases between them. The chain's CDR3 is CASSQSGVRGNQPQHF. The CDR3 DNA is TGCGCCAGCAGCCAAAGCGGGGTGAGGGGCAATCAGCCCCAGCATTTT.

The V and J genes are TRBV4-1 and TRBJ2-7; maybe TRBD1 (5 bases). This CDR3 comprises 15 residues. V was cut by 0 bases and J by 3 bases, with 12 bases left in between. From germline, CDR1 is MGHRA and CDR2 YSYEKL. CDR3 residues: CASSQEATAYYEQYF. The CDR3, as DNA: TGCGCCAGCAGCCAAGAAGCGACAGCATACTACGAGCAGTACTTC.

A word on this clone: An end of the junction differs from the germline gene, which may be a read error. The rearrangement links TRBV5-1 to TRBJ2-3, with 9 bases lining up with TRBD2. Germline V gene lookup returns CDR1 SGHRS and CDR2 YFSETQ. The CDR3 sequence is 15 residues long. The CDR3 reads CASGFVSGGTHTQYF. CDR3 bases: TGCGCCAGCGGCTTCGTTAGCGGGGGCACACATACGCAGTATTTT.

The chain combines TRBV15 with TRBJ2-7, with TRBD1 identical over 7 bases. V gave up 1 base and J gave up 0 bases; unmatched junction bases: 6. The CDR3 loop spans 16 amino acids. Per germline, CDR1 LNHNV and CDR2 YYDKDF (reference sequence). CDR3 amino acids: CATSRARTGVSYEQYF. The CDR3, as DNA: TGTGCCACCAGCAGAGCTAGAACAGGGGTCTCCTACGAGCAGTACTTC. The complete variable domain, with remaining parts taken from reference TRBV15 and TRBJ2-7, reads DAMVIQNPRYQVTQFGKPVTLSCSQTLNHNVMYWYQQKSSQAPKLLFHYYDKDFNNEADTPDNFQSRRPNTSFCFLDIRSPGLGDTAMYLCATSRARTGVSYEQYFGPGTRLTVT.

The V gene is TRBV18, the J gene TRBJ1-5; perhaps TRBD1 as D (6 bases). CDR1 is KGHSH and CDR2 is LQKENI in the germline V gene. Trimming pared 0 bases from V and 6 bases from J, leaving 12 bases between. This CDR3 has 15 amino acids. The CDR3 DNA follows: TGTGCCAGCTCACCACCGAACAGGGTAGGTCAGCCCCAGCATTTT. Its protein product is CASSPPNRVGQPQHF.

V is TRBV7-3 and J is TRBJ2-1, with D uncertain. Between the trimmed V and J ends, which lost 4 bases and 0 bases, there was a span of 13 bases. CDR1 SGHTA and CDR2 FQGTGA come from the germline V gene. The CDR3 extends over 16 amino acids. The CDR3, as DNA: TGTGCCAGCAGCTCCTTCAGGTCCAGCTCCTACAATGAGCAGTTCTTC. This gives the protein CASSSFRSSSYNEQFF.

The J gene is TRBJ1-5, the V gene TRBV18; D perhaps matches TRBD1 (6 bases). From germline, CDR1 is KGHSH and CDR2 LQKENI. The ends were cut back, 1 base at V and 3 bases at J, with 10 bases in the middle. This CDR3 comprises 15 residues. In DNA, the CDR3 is TGTGCCAGCTCACCACAGGGGGAGGCCAATCAGCCCCAGCATTTT. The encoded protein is CASSPQGEANQPQHF.

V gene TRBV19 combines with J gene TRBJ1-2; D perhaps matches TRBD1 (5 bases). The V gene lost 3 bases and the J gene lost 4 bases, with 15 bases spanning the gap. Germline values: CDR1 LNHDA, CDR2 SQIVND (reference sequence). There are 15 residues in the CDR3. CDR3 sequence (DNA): TGTGCCAGTAGTATCCCGGGACCCAACCCCTATGGCTACACCTTC. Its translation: CASSIPGPNPYGYTF.

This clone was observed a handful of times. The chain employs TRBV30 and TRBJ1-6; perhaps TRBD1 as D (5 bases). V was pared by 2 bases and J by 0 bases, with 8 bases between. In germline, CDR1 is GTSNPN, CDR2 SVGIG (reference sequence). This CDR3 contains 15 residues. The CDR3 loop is CAWSTGGSYNSPLHF. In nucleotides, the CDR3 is TGTGCCTGGAGTACAGGAGGCTCCTATAATTCACCCCTCCACTTT.